This T cell receptor beta chain came from a study of blood T cell repertoires in COVID-19. The study recruited people aged roughly 18 to 95 years across about two dozen US areas. A remark on this clone: Other DNA sequences in this sample translate to the same CDR3.

V gave up 4 bases and J gave up 2 bases, with 12 bases separating them. The CDR3 loop spans 15 amino acids. From germline, CDR1 is MDHEN and CDR2 SYDVKM. Only in-frame clones appear in the TCRdb table, and some are missing; sequencing was by immunoSEQ multiplex PCR. Of roughly 150,000 clones listed, approximately 86% are singletons. The sequence derives from a woman between 40 and 55 years old who had been exposed to COVID-19. Sequencing was performed on PBMCs or T cells enriched from blood (not recorded which). The chain recombines TRBV28 with TRBJ1-5; D uncertain. The CDR3, as DNA: TGTGCCAGCAGTTCCCTCGGAGCGGGCAATCAGCCCCAGCATTTT. This sequence encodes CASSSLGAGNQPQHF. Full variable domain (missing parts from reference TRBV28 and TRBJ1-5): DVKVTQSSRYLVKRTGEKVFLECVQDMDHENMFWYRQDPGLGLRLIYFSYDVKMKEKGDIPEGYSVSREKKERFSLILESASTNQTSMYLCASSSLGAGNQPQHFGDGTRLSIL.